A single sample gave rise to the 22 T cell receptor beta chains below, sequenced in a study of shared T cell receptors in the human thymus. Assay: immunoSEQ multiplex PCR; the TCRdb copy retains only in-frame clones and omits some. The repertoire consists of roughly 660,000 clones, with around 87% occurring once and the leading ten covering 0.0095% to 0.012%. These data were also reused for a study on human thymus T cells.

The sample consisted of thymocytes. The receptors stem from a boy younger than two with a congenital heart defect.

This clone was seen a single time. V gene TRBV7-3 combines with J gene TRBJ2-7, with D possibly being TRBD1 (5 bases). Trimming took 2 bases from V and 5 from J, leaving 13 bases between them. Germline CDR1 SGHTA, CDR2 FQGTGA. CDR3 size: 14 residues. CDR3 loop: CASSLGSSRDEQYF. The DNA of the CDR3 is TGTGCCAGCAGCTTAGGCTCATCCAGGGACGAGCAGTACTTC.

The chain joins TRBV20-1 to TRBJ1-1; D unclear. Trimming cost V 6 bases and J 9 bases, with 14 bases left between them. This CDR3 has 11 residues. Germline-derived CDR1 and CDR2 are DFQATT and SNEGSKA (reference sequence). CDR3 in DNA: TGCAGTGCAAGGAGGAAAACTAAAGCTTTCTTT. This gives the protein CSARRKTKAFF.

The gene calls are TRBV4-1 and TRBJ1-1, with D maybe TRBD1 (5 bases). Germline CDR1 MGHRA, CDR2 YSYEKL. V lost 0 bases and J lost 2, with 19 bases in between. There are 18 residues in the CDR3. The CDR3 nucleotides are TGCGCCAGCAGCCAAGAGAGGCTCGTGGGGCGGAACAACACTGAAGCTTTCTTT. Its protein product is CASSQERLVGRNNTEAFF.

This chain links TRBV15 with TRBJ2-5, with TRBD1 identical over 7 bases. With V trimmed by 5 bases and J by 5 bases, 8 bases remained unmatched. In germline, CDR1 is LNHNV, CDR2 YYDKDF (reference sequence). CDR3 length equals 14 residues. CDR3 protein: CATSARLTGETQYF. The CDR3 nucleotides read TGTGCCACCAGCGCCCGATTGACAGGGGAGACCCAGTACTTC.

This rearrangement joins TRBV7-3 to TRBJ2-5; 9 bases align to TRBD2. V was clipped by 5 bases and J by 4 bases; unmatched bases: 11. Per germline, CDR1 SGHTA and CDR2 FQGTGA. The CDR3 is 16 residues long. CDR3 bases: TGTGCCAGCAGCCTCATAGCGGGAGACCGGCGAGAGACCCAGTACTTC. Its translation is CASSLIAGDRRETQYF. Based on the CDR3 plus reference TRBV7-3 and TRBJ2-5, the full variable domain is GAGVSQTPSNKVTEKGKYVELRCDPISGHTALYWYRQSLGQGPEFLIYFQGTGAADDSGLPNDRFFAVRPEGSVSTLKIQRTERGDSAVYLCASSLIAGDRRETQYFGPGTRLLVL.

V and J are TRBV19 and TRBJ2-3; perhaps TRBD1 as D (5 bases). Germline V gene lookup returns CDR1 LNHDA and CDR2 SQIVND (reference sequence). CDR3 length equals 14 residues. V dropped 4 bases and J dropped 1 base, with 9 bases sitting between them. The CDR3 sequence: CASSTRQRTDTQYF. The CDR3 DNA is TGTGCCAGTAGTACAAGACAGCGCACAGATACGCAGTATTTT.

J is TRBJ2-6 and V is TRBV29-1; D unresolved. Trimming shortened V by 4 bases and J by 0 bases, and 10 bases separated the two germline ends. CDR3 size: 15 residues. Germline CDR1 reads SQVTM; CDR2 reads ANQGSEA. The CDR3 DNA is TGCAGCGTTGGGTCACTTGACTCTGGGGCCAACGTCCTGACTTTC. As protein: CSVGSLDSGANVLTF.

The V and J genes are TRBV6-1 and TRBJ1-2; D uncertain. V shed 0 bases and J shed 7 bases, with 6 bases lying between them. Germline lookup yields CDR1 MNHNS and CDR2 SASEGT. The CDR3 contains 12 residues. The CDR3 reads CASSEARSGYTF. The CDR3, as DNA: TGTGCCAGCAGTGAAGCAAGGAGTGGCTACACCTTC.

This clone showed up just once. The rearrangement uses TRBV11-2 and TRBJ1-4, with a possible D match to TRBD1 (6 bases). Trimming left V 5 bases short and J 0 bases short, with 10 bases between. CDR1 SGHAT and CDR2 FQNNGV come from the germline V gene. This CDR3 has 15 residues. The CDR3 reads CASSQQGTTNEKLFF. As DNA, the CDR3 is TGTGCCAGCAGCCAGCAGGGGACAACTAATGAAAAACTGTTTTTT. The whole variable domain, remainder taken from reference TRBV11-2 and TRBJ1-4, is EAGVAQSPRYKIIEKRQSVAFWCNPISGHATLYWYQQILGQGPKLLIQFQNNGVVDDSQLPKDRFSAERLKGVDSTLKIQPAKLEDSAVYLCASSQQGTTNEKLFFGSGTQLSVL.

This chain joins TRBV7-9 and TRBJ1-3, with D possibly TRBD1 on 6 matching bases. CDR1 and CDR2 from the germline V gene are SEHNR and FQNEAQ (reference sequence). V gave up 5 bases and J gave up 4 bases, with 12 bases separating them. The CDR3 is 14 amino acids. The CDR3 nucleotides read TGTGCCAGCAGCCGTACAGGGTCCGGAAACACCATATATTTT. Translation: CASSRTGSGNTIYF.

This chain links TRBV6-5 with TRBJ2-2; 9 bases are shared with TRBD1. Trimming removed 6 bases from V and 3 bases from J; junction bases left unmatched: 5. This CDR3 comprises 15 residues. Germline V gene lookup returns CDR1 MNHEY and CDR2 SVGAGI. The CDR3 protein is CASSTTGGDTGELFF. The CDR3 DNA follows: TGTGCCAGCAGCACCACAGGGGGCGACACCGGGGAGCTGTTTTTT.

This clone occurred once. This chain links TRBV6-5 with TRBJ2-3, with TRBD2 matching over 8 bases. From germline, CDR1 is MNHEY and CDR2 SVGAGI. The CDR3 length is 16 residues. V shed 0 bases and J 4 bases; nucleotides not matched to a gene: 6. The DNA for the CDR3 is TGTGCCAGCAGTTACTCACTCGCGGGAGGCGCAGATACGCAGTATTTT. It specifies CASSYSLAGGADTQYF.

This sequence joins TRBV13 and TRBJ2-1, with D perhaps TRBD2 (5 bases). There are 15 residues in the CDR3. The V gene lost 2 bases and the J gene lost 5 bases, with 13 bases spanning the gap. Germline V gene lookup returns CDR1 PRHDT and CDR2 FYEKMQ (reference sequence). This CDR3 is CASSLNPGNNNEQFF. CDR3 coding DNA: TGTGCCAGCAGCTTAAACCCCGGGAACAACAATGAGCAGTTCTTC.

The V call is TRBV28, the J call TRBJ1-5; TRBD1 is a possible D gene (6 bases). The germline gives CDR1 MDHEN, CDR2 SYDVKM. There are 15 residues in the CDR3. With 6 bases removed from V and 5 bases from J, the gap between germline ends came to 17 bases. The CDR3 protein is CASSSTPGGYQPQHF. CDR3 bases: TGTGCCAGCAGCTCAACCCCGGGGGGCTATCAGCCCCAGCATTTT.

V gene TRBV19 combines with J gene TRBJ2-5, with 8 bases identical to TRBD2. The CDR3 runs to 15 residues. Unmatched junction bases numbered 6, after V lost 5 bases and J lost 1 base. Germline V lookup: CDR1 LNHDA, CDR2 SQIVND (reference sequence). The CDR3 DNA follows: TGTGCCAGTAGTCTCAAGCGGGAGACCCAAGAGACCCAGTACTTC. Its protein product is CASSLKRETQETQYF.

J is TRBJ2-3 and V is TRBV27; 8 bases match TRBD2. This CDR3 has 15 residues. Germline V CDR1 and CDR2: MNHEY, SMNVEV (reference sequence). The V segment lost 5 bases and the J segment 2 bases; nucleotides outside the gene matches: 6. CDR3 nucleotides: TGTGCCAGCAGTCCCAAGCGGGAGACCACAGATACGCAGTATTTT. It specifies CASSPKRETTDTQYF.

Points on this clone: Other DNA sequences in this specimen translate into the identical CDR3. The chain uses TRBV11-2 and TRBJ2-7, with TRBD1 matching over 12 bases. The ends lost 3 bases at V and 0 bases at J; junction bases unmatched: 0. Germline V gene sequence: CDR1 SGHAT, CDR2 FQNNGV. The CDR3 extends over 15 amino acids. CDR3 in amino acids: CASSLGQGASYEQYF. Here the CDR3 DNA reads TGTGCCAGCAGCTTGGGACAGGGGGCCTCCTACGAGCAGTACTTC.

The chain couples TRBV10-2 to TRBJ2-7, with 10 bases fitting TRBD1. Trimming took 7 bases from V and 1 from J; bases not matched to a gene: 4. Germline V lookup: CDR1 WSHSY, CDR2 SAAADI. The CDR3 has 14 residues. CDR3: CASTDRGPSYEQYF. The DNA for the CDR3 is TGCGCCAGCACAGACAGGGGGCCTTCCTACGAGCAGTACTTC.

The chain couples TRBV19 to TRBJ1-1, with 9 bases identical to TRBD1. This CDR3 is 15 amino acids long. Germline CDR1 is LNHDA and CDR2 is SQIVND (reference sequence). The trim removed 5 bases at V and 3 bases at J, leaving 7 bases unmatched. CDR3 DNA: TGTGCCAGTAGTTCAGGACAGGGGCTCGACACTGAAGCTTTCTTT. This translates into CASSSGQGLDTEAFF. Combining the CDR3 with reference TRBV19 and TRBJ1-1 gives the whole variable domain DGGITQSPKYLFRKEGQNVTLSCEQNLNHDAMYWYRQDPGQGLRLIYYSQIVNDFQKGDIAEGYSVSREKKESFPLTVTSAQKNPTAFYLCASSSGQGLDTEAFFGQGTRLTVV.

The rearrangement uses TRBV7-2 and TRBJ2-7; 13 bases are shared with TRBD2. There are 16 residues in the CDR3. CDR1 is SGHTA, CDR2 FQGNSA, per germline. V dropped 6 bases and J dropped 2; count of bases not matched to a gene: 7. CDR3 coding DNA: TGTGCCAGCAGAAGGACTAGCGGGAGTTTCGCCTACGAGCAGTACTTC. It yields the protein CASRRTSGSFAYEQYF.

This chain uses TRBV4-2 with TRBJ2-2; 8 bases line up with TRBD2. Trimming cost V 2 bases and J 1 base; bases outside gene matches: 9. The CDR3 sequence is 18 residues long. In germline, CDR1 is LGHNA, CDR2 YNFKEQ. The CDR3 DNA reads TGTGCCAGCAGCCAATACCGAGCGGGAGAGTTGAACACCGGGGAGCTGTTTTTT. Translated: CASSQYRAGELNTGELFF.

The J gene is TRBJ2-1, the V gene TRBV4-1; perhaps TRBD1 as D (6 bases). The CDR3 totals 20 residues. Germline V lookup: CDR1 MGHRA, CDR2 YSYEKL. Trimming stripped 0 bases from V and 0 bases from J, with 21 bases between. CDR3 loop: CASSQDGYRAGASSYNEQFF. The CDR3 DNA reads as TGCGCCAGCAGCCAAGATGGTTACAGGGCTGGGGCTAGCTCCTACAATGAGCAGTTCTTC.